The 18 T cell receptor beta chains given below trace back to one sample, sequenced in a study of CD4 and CD8 cells across lung adenocarcinoma regions. TCRdb called the PCR reads again in MiXCR, with one record for every CDR3 protein. The data contain 15,000 to 20,000 distinct CDR3 sequences, around 46% of them singletons. The sequencing sample was made of CD8+ T cells from the margin of a lung tumor. The receptor source for this set is a male donor with lung adenocarcinoma. The CD4 and CD8 labels of this study may be unreliable.

CDR3 in DNA: TGTGCCAGCAGCCTACGGACTAGCGGGAGTTGGGGCGAGCAGTTCTTC. Translated: CASSLRTSGSWGEQFF. This rearrangement joins TRBV11-3 to TRBJ2-1; TRBD2 matches 13 bases. This CDR3 is built from 16 residues. After removal of 5 bases from V and 10 bases from J, the junction contained 11 bases not matched to a gene. Per the germline V gene, CDR1 is SGHNT and CDR2 is YENEEA.

This chain uses TRBV27 with TRBJ2-4, with D perhaps TRBD2 (7 bases). Germline V lookup: CDR1 MNHEY, CDR2 SMNVEV (reference sequence). This CDR3 spans 14 amino acids. The CDR3 bases are TGTGCGGGGAGGGGGGGTCGGGGCACCAACACCCAGTACTTC. Its protein is CAGRGGRGTNTQYF.

This clonotype has a handful of counts. The chain has TRBV4-1 and TRBJ2-2; 9 bases are a match to TRBD2. The V segment lost 5 bases and the J segment 8 bases; nucleotides outside the gene matches: 9. The germline gives CDR1 MGHRA, CDR2 YSYEKL. This CDR3 is built from 15 residues. The CDR3 loop is CASSSSGVVLGELFF. DNA of the CDR3: TGCGCCAGCAGCTCTAGCGGGGTAGTACTTGGGGAGCTGTTTTTT.

Points on this clonotype: A read error may account for a junction end that differs from germline. The rearrangement joins TRBV6-1 to TRBJ2-4, with TRBD2 identical over 7 bases. This CDR3 comprises 16 residues. Germline V gives CDR1 MNHNS, CDR2 SASEGT. In nucleotides, the CDR3 is TGTGCCAGCGGAGCCGCGGGGGTGAGGGCCAAAAATATTCAGTACTTC. Its protein is CASGAAGVRAKNIQYF.

CDR3 nucleotide sequence: TGTGCCAGCACGCGCCCGGGGGGCCGCGACCAAGAGACGCAGTACTTC. Encoded protein: CASTRPGGRDQETQYF. The chain has TRBV6-1 and TRBJ2-3; D is possibly TRBD2 (7 bases). The DNA end is a closer match to TRBJ2-7, so the J assignment may be wrong. This CDR3 region has 16 residues. In germline, CDR1 is MNHNS, CDR2 SASEGT.

This clonotype was seen many times. The chain has TRBV6-1 and TRBJ2-1; perhaps D is TRBD1 or TRBD2 (5 bases each). Per the germline V gene, CDR1 is MNHNS and CDR2 is SASEGT. This CDR3 has 13 residues. Deletions cut 10 bases from V and 10 bases from J, with 20 bases between. The CDR3 protein is CATTKLGTYEQFF. The CDR3 nucleotides are TGTGCCACCACTAAATTGGGGACCTACGAGCAGTTCTTC.

A word on this clonotype: Because the CDR3's place on the DNA is in doubt, the DNA is left out and the CDR3 is given as listed by TCRdb. CDR3 protein: CAGWGGGNPDTQYF. The chain recombines TRBV10-2 with TRBJ2-3; TRBD1, the table's D call, was not compared with the DNA. The length of the CDR3 is 14 amino acids, counting both ends. Germline V gene sequence: CDR1 WSHSY, CDR2 SAAADI.

This clonotype was picked up a small number of times. The J gene is TRBJ2-7, the V gene TRBV6-2 or TRBV6-3, with 10 bases that match TRBD2. The germline CDR1 and CDR2 sequences are MNHEY and SVGEGT. This CDR3 is 15 amino acids long. Germline trimming cut 5 bases from V and 5 bases from J; bases unmatched to any gene: 9. The CDR3 region is CASSLSLAGAHEQYF. In DNA form, the CDR3 reads TGTGCCAGCAGTCTTTCCCTAGCGGGAGCCCACGAGCAGTACTTC.

V usage is TRBV5-6 and J usage is TRBJ2-7; D may be TRBD2 (5 bases). Germline V gene data show CDR1 as SGHDT and CDR2 as YYEEEE. CDR3 size: 13 residues. Trimming took 0 bases from V and 6 from J, leaving 10 bases between them. The DNA of the CDR3 is TGTGCCAGCAGCTTGGGGGCCGCGGGCGAGCAGTACTTC. Translating gives CASSLGAAGEQYF.

In this sample, this clonotype turned up a few times. This chain joins TRBV12-3 or TRBV12-4 and TRBJ1-1, with a tentative D call TRBD1 (5 bases). V gave up 6 bases and J gave up 7 bases, with 15 bases separating them. CDR3 size: 13 residues. CDR3 amino acids: CASSRHRLGEAFF. The CDR3 DNA reads TGTGCCAGCAGCCGACACAGGTTGGGTGAAGCTTTCTTT.

This chain links TRBV6-1 with TRBJ2-5, with 8 bases that match TRBD1. The better agreement between TRBJ2-3 and the DNA end casts doubt on the J call. Germline V gene data show CDR1 as MNHNS and CDR2 as SASEGT. This CDR3 region has 16 residues. CDR3 DNA sequence: TGTGCCAGCGGGGAAGCCGGGACAGGTGACCAAGAGACCCAGTATTTT. Protein sequence: CASGEAGTGDQETQYF.

This clonotype has just a few counts. This chain links TRBV6-1 with TRBJ2-7, with D perhaps being TRBD1 or TRBD2 (5 bases each). The V gene lost 4 bases and the J gene lost 4 bases, with 17 bases spanning the gap. CDR1 and CDR2 (germline): MNHNS, SASEGT. The CDR3 length is 15 residues. The CDR3 region is CASSGSWDPLYEQYV. The CDR3, as DNA: TGTGCCAGCAGTGGCTCTTGGGACCCCCTTTACGAGCAGTACGTC.

This clonotype has at least ten counts. The genes are TRBV6-1 and TRBJ2-5; D is unresolved. The J call is doubtful: the DNA matches TRBJ2-7 better. This CDR3 is 11 amino acids long. Germline V gene sequence: CDR1 MNHNS, CDR2 SASEGT. For the CDR3, the DNA is TGTGCCAGCAATCTATTCTACGAGCAGTACTTC. Encoded protein: CASNLFYEQYF.

The J gene is TRBJ2-1, the V gene TRBV7-6; 13 bases are a match to TRBD2. Losses at the gene ends were 6 bases for V and 8 bases for J; bases not matched to a gene: 4. The germline V gene encodes CDR1 SGHVS and CDR2 FNYEAQ. The length of the CDR3 is 14 residues. The CDR3 spells CASRPGLAGDEQFF. CDR3 DNA: TGTGCCAGCAGACCCGGACTAGCGGGGGATGAGCAGTTCTTC.

This sequence joins TRBV10-2 and TRBJ2-4, with TRBD2 matching 8 bases. The CDR3 runs to 14 residues. Germline V gives CDR1 WSHSY, CDR2 SAAADI. The CDR3 loop is CGGSGGGTKDTQYF. The CDR3 bases are TGCGGCGGCTCGGGGGGGGGAACCAAAGATACTCAGTACTTC.

The CDR3 reads CASSLRGQETQYF. CDR3 sequence (DNA): TGTGCCAGCAGTTTGCGGGGCCAAGAGACCCAGTACTTC. The genes are TRBV12-3 or TRBV12-4 and TRBJ2-5, with D tentatively TRBD2 (6 bases). The CDR3 runs 13 residues. V lost 3 bases, J lost 1 base, and 6 bases lay in between.

The V gene is TRBV6-1, the J gene TRBJ2-3, with TRBD2 identical over 9 bases. The CDR3 has 15 residues. Looked up from germline, CDR1 is MNHNS and CDR2 is SASEGT. The trim removed 8 bases at V and 4 bases at J, leaving 10 bases unmatched. The DNA for the CDR3 is TGTGCCAGCGGAACTAGCGGGCTCGGGCCAGATACGCAGTATTTT. This codes for CASGTSGLGPDTQYF.

V usage is TRBV5-1 and J usage is TRBJ1-1, with D perhaps matching TRBD1 (6 bases). The germline V and J ends were trimmed by 4 bases and 3 bases, with 16 bases remaining between them. This CDR3 spans 15 amino acids. Germline CDR1 and CDR2: SGHRS and YFSETQ. Here the CDR3 reads CASSPKLQGDTEAFF. The DNA for the CDR3 is TGCGCCAGCAGCCCCAAATTACAGGGAGACACTGAAGCTTTCTTT.